The clone carrying this T cell receptor (beta chain) was recorded many times. Its cognate antigen is unknown. This entry comes from a study of T cells in Graves' hyperthyroidism and ophthalmopathy. The PBMCs were taken from 10 ml of fresh peripheral blood. Amplification yielded TCR beta CDR3 regions, with RNA transcripts as the source. Primed by the HTBI set, a first-round RT-PCR was run on the TCR CDR3. A single record per CDR3 protein comes from TCRdb applying MiXCR to the multiplex PCR reads. The sample records around 250,000 distinct CDR3 sequences, 16% being singletons. Germline V gene sequence: CDR1 SGHTA, CDR2 FQGTGA. V was pared by 5 bases and J by 3 bases, with 9 bases of the junction left unmatched. This CDR3 is built from 16 residues. Regarding the study as a whole: Clonotypes that were expanded in thyroid above 0.001 mostly appeared in blood too. The model forecast ophthalmopathy, anticipating it by a median about 6.5 months before onset.

The specimen was blood. V is TRBV7-3 and J is TRBJ2-3, with 9 bases lining up with TRBD2. This receptor was obtained from a woman between 18 and 29 years old with Graves' ophthalmopathy. In DNA form, the CDR3 reads TGTGCCAGCAGCCGTGGGGTAGCGGGAGTGACAGATACGCAGTATTTT. Translating it yields CASSRGVAGVTDTQYF.